Sequencing of this TCR beta chain was carried out in a study of control samples from healthy donors and cancer patients. Deletions cut 7 bases from V and 0 bases from J, with 10 bases between. Germline V gene sequence: CDR1 SNHLY, CDR2 FYNNEI. CDR3 size: 14 residues. Some clones are missing from TCRdb's copy, which holds only in-frame ones; the method was immunoSEQ multiplex PCR. Among some 120,000 clones listed, 80% to 95% were seen once. V gene TRBV2 combines with J gene TRBJ1-3; D is uncertain. What was sequenced was blood. This TCR derives from a man aged 18-30 years in good health. In DNA, the CDR3 is TGTGCCAGCACCGCAGGCCCCTCTGGAAACACCATATATTTT. Translation: CASTAGPSGNTIYF.